The source of this T cell receptor (beta chain) is a study of shared clonotypes between healthy human individuals. Study at large: The plates for each donor numbered three CD4 naive, three CD4 memory, two CD8 naive and one CD8 memory.

At the deep level, the assay was run. TCRdb's table, derived via immunoSEQ multiplex PCR, lists solely in-frame clones and lacks some. Found here are about 2 million clones, just under 95% of them singletons; the top ten hold 0.9% to 1.3%. The CDR3 runs to 13 residues. Germline values: CDR1 SGHNT, CDR2 YYREEE (reference sequence). Trimming stripped 0 bases from V and 5 bases from J, with 9 bases between. The naive CD8 fraction comprised CD45RO-negative cells positively selected for CCR7 and excluded terminally differentiated effector memory CD45RA+ cells. In the case of this clone: The same CDR3 is also encoded by other DNA sequences in this sample.

This chain joins TRBV5-4 and TRBJ2-7; tentative D call: TRBD2 (5 bases). This TCR was sampled from a man between 18 and 29 years old in good health. The sequenced material came from naive CD8+ T cells sorted from blood. CDR3 nucleotides: TGTGCCAGCAGCTTGGTCGAGGGCAACGAGCAGTACTTC. Amino acids: CASSLVEGNEQYF. The full variable domain, rest sourced from reference TRBV5-4 and TRBJ2-7, is ETGVTQSPTHLIKTRGQQVTLRCSSQSGHNTVSWYQQALGQGPQFIFQYYREEENGRGNFPPRFSGLQFPNYSSELNVNALELDDSALYLCASSLVEGNEQYFGPGTRLTVT.